Listed here are 20 T cell receptor beta chains from one sample, sequenced in a study of blood T cell repertoires in COVID-19. Assay used: immunoSEQ multiplex PCR; TCRdb lists only in-frame clones, some missing. The table records some 29,000 clones, roughly nine tenths of them present only once. Material for sequencing was peripheral blood. These receptors were taken from a human donor in a cohort sampled during active COVID-19.

The chain has TRBV30 and TRBJ1-4; TRBD1 matches at 7 bases. J gave up 8 bases and V 2 bases, and 14 bases lay outside the gene matches. This CDR3 contains 16 residues. CDR1 and CDR2 (germline): GTSNPN, SVGIG (reference sequence). The CDR3 sequence is CAWSTTRQGISEKLFF. Here the CDR3 DNA reads TGTGCCTGGAGTACCACCAGACAGGGTATCAGCGAAAAACTGTTTTTT.

The count of this clone is one. The genes are TRBV6-2 or TRBV6-3 and TRBJ1-1; 8 bases fit TRBD1. The CDR3 has 14 amino acids. Germline V lookup: CDR1 MNHEY, CDR2 SVGEGT. V was pared by 4 bases and J by 6 bases, with 7 bases of the junction left unmatched. In DNA form, the CDR3 reads TGTGCCAGCAGTTCTTTACAGGGGGTAGCTGAAGCTTTCTTT. It yields the protein CASSSLQGVAEAFF.

The rearrangement links TRBV7-2 to TRBJ2-3; 16 bases fit TRBD2. The germline V gene encodes CDR1 SGHTA and CDR2 FQGNSA. The CDR3 contains 19 residues. Trimming at V came to 2 bases and at J to 3 bases, leaving 8 bases not matched to a gene. The CDR3 sequence: CASSLSPGLAGGPTDTQYF. The CDR3 region has the DNA TGTGCCAGCAGCTTATCGCCGGGACTAGCGGGGGGGCCTACAGATACGCAGTATTTT. The variable domain in full, completed from reference TRBV7-2 and TRBJ2-3, reads GAGVSQSPSNKVTEKGKDVELRCDPISGHTALYWYRQSLGQGLEFLIYFQGNSAPDKSGLPSDRFSAERTGGSVSTLTIQRTQQEDSAVYLCASSLSPGLAGGPTDTQYFGPGTRLTVL.

The chain recombines TRBV15 with TRBJ2-1; D is undetermined. Looked up from germline, CDR1 is LNHNV and CDR2 is YYDKDF (reference sequence). There are 14 residues in the CDR3. Trimming took off 7 bases at V and 12 bases at J, with 22 bases between the two ends. CDR3 residues: CATTTGSRPSGQFF. CDR3 nucleotide sequence: TGTGCCACCACCACGGGTAGTCGGCCTTCCGGGCAGTTCTTC.

The V and J genes are TRBV11-2 and TRBJ2-1; 15 nucleotides align to TRBD2. Germline V gene data show CDR1 as SGHAT and CDR2 as FQNNGV. CDR3 length: 16 amino acids. J lost 4 bases, V lost 4 bases, and 2 bases had no gene match. The CDR3, as DNA: TGTGCCAGCAGCTCCGGACTAGCGGGGGGGTACAATGAGCAGTTCTTC. It codes for CASSSGLAGGYNEQFF.

This chain joins TRBV20-1 and TRBJ1-1, with TRBD1 as a possible D gene (5 bases). Germline V gives CDR1 DFQATT, CDR2 SNEGSKA (reference sequence). This CDR3 contains 15 residues. Trimming removed 3 bases from V and 1 base from J, with 15 bases in between. The DNA for the CDR3 is TGCAGTGCTAGTGAGCCAGGGCCCACGAACACTGAAGCTTTCTTT. Protein: CSASEPGPTNTEAFF.

This clone was counted once. V usage is TRBV6-6 and J usage is TRBJ2-5; 8 bases are a match to TRBD2. In germline, CDR1 is MNHNY, CDR2 SVGAGI (reference sequence). CDR3 length: 14 amino acids. With 6 bases clipped from V and 4 bases from J, the junction kept 7 bases outside the gene matches. CDR3 sequence reads: CASSTGTRGETQYF. The CDR3 DNA is TGTGCCAGCAGCACCGGGACTAGGGGAGAGACCCAGTACTTC.

This clone has only a few counts. This rearrangement joins TRBV5-1 to TRBJ2-7; TRBD1 agrees at 10 bases. V shed 4 bases, J shed 0 bases, and the junction held 4 bases outside the gene matches. Looked up from germline, CDR1 is SGHRS and CDR2 is YFSETQ. The CDR3 consists of 15 residues. The chain's CDR3 is CASSVGTGASYEQYF. The CDR3 bases are TGCGCCAGCAGCGTCGGGACAGGGGCCTCCTACGAGCAGTACTTC.

The V call is TRBV7-3, the J call TRBJ2-7; 8 bases are shared with TRBD1. This CDR3 has 14 residues. Germline CDR1 SGHTA, CDR2 FQGTGA. Trimming at V came to 4 bases and at J to 0 bases, leaving 2 bases not matched to a gene. The CDR3 is CASSSGTGSYEQYF. As DNA, the CDR3 is TGTGCCAGCAGCTCCGGGACAGGCTCCTACGAGCAGTACTTC.

The rearrangement links TRBV27 to TRBJ2-6; the D gene is possibly TRBD2 (5 bases). CDR3 length: 16 amino acids. V lost 6 bases and J lost 0, with 12 bases in between. CDR1 and CDR2 (germline): MNHEY, SMNVEV (reference sequence). Here the CDR3 reads CASRKQGLSGANVLTF. As DNA, the CDR3 is TGTGCCAGCAGAAAACAAGGACTCTCTGGGGCCAACGTCCTGACTTTC. Full variable domain (missing parts from reference TRBV27 and TRBJ2-6): EAQVTQNPRYLITVTGKKLTVTCSQNMNHEYMSWYRQDPGLGLRQIYYSMNVEVTDKGDVPEGYKVSRKEKRNFPLILESPSPNQTSLYFCASRKQGLSGANVLTFGAGSRLTVL.

The rearrangement joins TRBV6-1 to TRBJ1-4; TRBD1 matches at 10 bases. The CDR3 loop spans 16 amino acids. CDR1 and CDR2 from the germline V gene are MNHNS and SASEGT. V gave up 3 bases and J gave up 4 bases; unmatched junction bases: 5. The CDR3 is CASSDLGQGHNEKLFF. The CDR3 DNA is TGTGCCAGCAGTGACCTGGGACAGGGGCATAATGAAAAACTGTTTTTT.

The chain joins TRBV5-1 to TRBJ2-3; TRBD1 might be the D (6 bases). The CDR3 spans 14 residues. The V and J ends lost 0 bases and 4 bases respectively, with 9 bases between them. From germline, CDR1 is SGHRS and CDR2 YFSETQ. CDR3 in DNA: TGCGCCAGCAGCTTGGAGGGACACGCAGATACGCAGTATTTT. Protein sequence: CASSLEGHADTQYF.

The V call is TRBV5-1, the J call TRBJ2-7; 10 bases align to TRBD1. J was trimmed by 7 bases and V by 0 bases; bases with no gene match: 7. The CDR3 covers 15 residues. Germline loops: CDR1 SGHRS, CDR2 YFSETQ. CDR3 in amino acids: CASSLVGTGASEQYF. The DNA for the CDR3 is TGCGCCAGCAGCTTGGTAGGGACAGGGGCGAGTGAGCAGTACTTC. The variable domain in full, with the rest retrieved from reference TRBV5-1 and TRBJ2-7, is KAGVTQTPRYLIKTRGQQVTLSCSPISGHRSVSWYQQTPGQGLQFLFEYFSETQRNKGNFPGRFSGRQFSNSRSEMNVSTLELGDSALYLCASSLVGTGASEQYFGPGTRLTVT.

This chain connects TRBV7-6 to TRBJ2-7, with D possibly TRBD1 on 6 matching bases. Trimming stripped 0 bases from V and 4 bases from J, with 13 bases between. Germline assignment: CDR1 SGHVS and CDR2 FNYEAQ. The CDR3 is 15 residues long. The CDR3 DNA is TGTGCCAGCAGCTTAGCGCTAAGCAGGGGATACGAGCAGTACTTC. Its protein is CASSLALSRGYEQYF.

Comments on this clone: Other DNA variants within this sample encode the same CDR3. The rearrangement uses TRBV9 and TRBJ2-1; 7 bases are shared with TRBD1. This CDR3 contains 14 residues. V lost 2 bases, J lost 4 bases, and 3 bases stayed unmatched. The V gene's germline CDR1 is SGDLS and CDR2 YYNGEE. CDR3 DNA: TGTGCCAGCAGCGTCGGGACAGTTTACAATGAGCAGTTCTTC. Translating it yields CASSVGTVYNEQFF.

The chain is built from TRBV2 and TRBJ2-3, with 12 positions matching TRBD2. Germline CDR1 and CDR2: SNHLY and FYNNEI. This CDR3 region has 14 residues. V lost 6 bases to trimming and J lost 5 bases; unmatched junction nucleotides: 3. The CDR3 loop is CASSASGGGDTQYF. The CDR3 nucleotides are TGTGCCAGCAGCGCTAGCGGGGGGGGAGATACGCAGTATTTT.

The rearrangement uses TRBV30 and TRBJ2-7; 8 positions agree with TRBD2. Trimming took 2 bases from V and 3 from J; bases not matched to a gene: 0. Looked up from germline, CDR1 is GTSNPN and CDR2 is SVGIG (reference sequence). The CDR3 runs 12 residues. The DNA for the CDR3 is TGTGCCTGGAGTACTAGCGGCTACGAGCAGTACTTC. Translating it yields CAWSTSGYEQYF.

The chain recombines TRBV4-1 with TRBJ2-5; a possible D gene is TRBD2 (5 bases). Trimming removed 0 bases at V and 2 bases at J, with 10 bases between. The CDR3 consists of 15 residues. Per the germline V gene, CDR1 is MGHRA and CDR2 is YSYEKL. Here the CDR3 reads CASSQERLPQETQYF. The CDR3 DNA reads as TGCGCCAGCAGCCAAGAGCGACTACCGCAAGAGACCCAGTACTTC.

The rearrangement joins TRBV7-9 to TRBJ2-1; 12 bases align to TRBD1. Germline CDR1 is SEHNR and CDR2 is FQNEAQ (reference sequence). The CDR3 has 14 residues. The trim removed 5 bases at V and 10 bases at J, leaving 6 bases unmatched. For the CDR3, the DNA is TGTGCCAGCAGCACCGGGACAGGGGGCCGGGAGCAGTTCTTC. Its translation: CASSTGTGGREQFF.

This chain connects TRBV30 to TRBJ2-7; 7 bases align to TRBD1. The CDR3 extends over 13 amino acids. Germline V gene sequence: CDR1 GTSNPN, CDR2 SVGIG (reference sequence). The V and J ends lost 5 bases and 3 bases, in that order; junction bases with no gene match: 7. CDR3 in amino acids: CAWDLGGGYEQYF. CDR3 in DNA: TGTGCCTGGGATCTAGGGGGCGGCTACGAGCAGTACTTC. Variable domain in full (rest from reference TRBV30 and TRBJ2-7): SQTIHQWPATLVQPVGSPLSLECTVEGTSNPNLYWYRQAAGRGLQLLFYSVGIGQISSEVPQNLSASRPQDRQFILSSKKLLLSDSGFYLCAWDLGGGYEQYFGPGTRLTVT.